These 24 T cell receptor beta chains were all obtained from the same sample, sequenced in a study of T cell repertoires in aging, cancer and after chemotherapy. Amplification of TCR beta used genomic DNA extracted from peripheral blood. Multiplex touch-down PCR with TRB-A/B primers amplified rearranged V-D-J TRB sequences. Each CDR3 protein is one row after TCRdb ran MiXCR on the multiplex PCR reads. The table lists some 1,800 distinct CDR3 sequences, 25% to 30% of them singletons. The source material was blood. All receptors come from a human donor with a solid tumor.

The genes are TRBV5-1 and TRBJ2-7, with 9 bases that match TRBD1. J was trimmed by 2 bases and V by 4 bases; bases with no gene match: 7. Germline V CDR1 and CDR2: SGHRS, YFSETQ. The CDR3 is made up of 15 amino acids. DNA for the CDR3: TGCGCCAGCAGCGGGGGGACAGGGTACGCCTACGAGCAGTACTTC. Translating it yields CASSGGTGYAYEQYF. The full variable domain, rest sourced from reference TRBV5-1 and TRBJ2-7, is KAGVTQTPRYLIKTRGQQVTLSCSPISGHRSVSWYQQTPGQGLQFLFEYFSETQRNKGNFPGRFSGRQFSNSRSEMNVSTLELGDSALYLCASSGGTGYAYEQYFGPGTRLTVT.

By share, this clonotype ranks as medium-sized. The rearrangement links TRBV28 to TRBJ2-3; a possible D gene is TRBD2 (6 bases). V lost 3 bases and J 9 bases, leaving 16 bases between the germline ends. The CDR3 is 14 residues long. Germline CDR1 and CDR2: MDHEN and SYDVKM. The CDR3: CASSFSPPAGTQYF. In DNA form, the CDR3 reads TGTGCCAGCAGTTTTTCCCCCCCGGCGGGGACGCAGTATTTT.

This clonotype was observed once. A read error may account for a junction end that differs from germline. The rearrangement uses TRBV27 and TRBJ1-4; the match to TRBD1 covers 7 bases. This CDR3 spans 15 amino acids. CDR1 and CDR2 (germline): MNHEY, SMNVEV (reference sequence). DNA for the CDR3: TGTGCCAGCAGTGCTTACAGGGGACCTAATGAAAAGCTGTTTTTT. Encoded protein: CASSAYRGPNEKLFF.

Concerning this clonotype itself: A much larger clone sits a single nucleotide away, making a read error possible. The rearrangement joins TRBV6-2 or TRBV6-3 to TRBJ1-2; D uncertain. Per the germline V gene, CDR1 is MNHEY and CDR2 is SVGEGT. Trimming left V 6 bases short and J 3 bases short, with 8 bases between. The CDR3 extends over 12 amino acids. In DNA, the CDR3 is TGTGCCAGCAGCCAGCGTGACTATGGCTACACCTTC. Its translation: CASSQRDYGYTF.

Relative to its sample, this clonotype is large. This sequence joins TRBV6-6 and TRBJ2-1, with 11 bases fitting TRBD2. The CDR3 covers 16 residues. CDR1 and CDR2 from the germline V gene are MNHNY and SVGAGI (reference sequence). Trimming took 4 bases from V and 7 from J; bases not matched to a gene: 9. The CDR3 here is CASSFTLAGVSNEQFF. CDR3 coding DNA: TGTGCCAGCAGTTTCACACTAGCGGGGGTCTCAAATGAGCAGTTCTTC.

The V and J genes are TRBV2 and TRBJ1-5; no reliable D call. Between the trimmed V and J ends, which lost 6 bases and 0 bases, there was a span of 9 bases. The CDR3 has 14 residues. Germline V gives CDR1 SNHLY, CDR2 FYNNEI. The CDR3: CASRAGNSNQPQHF. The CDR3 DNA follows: TGTGCCAGCAGGGCAGGTAATAGCAATCAGCCCCAGCATTTT.

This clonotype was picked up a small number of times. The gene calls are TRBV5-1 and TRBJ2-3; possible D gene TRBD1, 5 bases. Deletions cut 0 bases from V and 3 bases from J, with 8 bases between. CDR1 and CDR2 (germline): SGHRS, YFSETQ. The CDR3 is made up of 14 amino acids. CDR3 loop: CASSLGTTTDTQYF. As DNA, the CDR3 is TGCGCCAGCAGCTTGGGGACAACTACAGATACGCAGTATTTT.

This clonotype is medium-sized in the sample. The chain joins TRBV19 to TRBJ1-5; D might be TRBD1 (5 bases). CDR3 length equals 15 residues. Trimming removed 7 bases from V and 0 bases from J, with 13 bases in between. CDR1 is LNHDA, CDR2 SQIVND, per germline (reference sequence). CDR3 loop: CASTLEGYSNQPQHF. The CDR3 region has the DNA TGTGCCAGTACCCTGGAGGGGTATAGCAATCAGCCCCAGCATTTT.

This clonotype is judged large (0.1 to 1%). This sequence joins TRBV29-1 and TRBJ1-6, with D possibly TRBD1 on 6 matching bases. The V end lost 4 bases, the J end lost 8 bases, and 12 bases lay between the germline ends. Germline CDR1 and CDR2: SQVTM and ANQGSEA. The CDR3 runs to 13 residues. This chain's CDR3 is CSVGGQKDSPLHF. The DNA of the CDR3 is TGCAGCGTTGGCGGACAGAAAGATTCACCCCTCCACTTT.

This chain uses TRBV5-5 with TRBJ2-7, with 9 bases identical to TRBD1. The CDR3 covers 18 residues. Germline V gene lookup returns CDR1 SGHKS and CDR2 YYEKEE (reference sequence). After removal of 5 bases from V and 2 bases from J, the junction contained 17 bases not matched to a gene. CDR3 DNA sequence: TGTGCCAGCAGATATAGGACAGGGGCCTATATCAATACCTACGAGCAGTACTTC. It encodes CASRYRTGAYINTYEQYF. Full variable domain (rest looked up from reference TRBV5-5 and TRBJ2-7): DAGVTQSPTHLIKTRGQQVTLRCSPISGHKSVSWYQQVLGQGPQFIFQYYEKEERGRGNFPDRFSARQFPNYSSELNVNALLLGDSALYLCASRYRTGAYINTYEQYFGPGTRLTVT.

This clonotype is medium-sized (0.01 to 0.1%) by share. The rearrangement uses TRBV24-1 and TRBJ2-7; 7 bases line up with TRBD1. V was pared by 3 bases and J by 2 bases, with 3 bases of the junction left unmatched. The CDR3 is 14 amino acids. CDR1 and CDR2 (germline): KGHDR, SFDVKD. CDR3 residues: CATSDRDRTYEQYF. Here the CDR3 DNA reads TGTGCCACCAGTGATCGGGACAGAACCTACGAGCAGTACTTC.

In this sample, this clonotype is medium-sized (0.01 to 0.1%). CDR3 DNA: TGTGCCAGCGCCCGGGACGGAGTCTATGGCTACACCTTC. Translation gives CASARDGVYGYTF. The V call is TRBV6-5, the J call TRBJ1-2, with D possibly TRBD1 on 5 matching bases. This CDR3 is 13 amino acids long. Trimming took off 8 bases at V and 4 bases at J, with 14 bases between the two ends. Germline lookup yields CDR1 MNHEY and CDR2 SVGAGI.

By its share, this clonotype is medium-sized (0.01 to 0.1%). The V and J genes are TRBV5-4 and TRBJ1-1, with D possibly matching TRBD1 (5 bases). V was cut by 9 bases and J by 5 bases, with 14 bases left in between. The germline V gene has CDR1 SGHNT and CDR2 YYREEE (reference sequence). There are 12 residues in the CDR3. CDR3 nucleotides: TGTGCCACCAATTCGGAGGGGACTGAAGCTTTCTTT. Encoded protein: CATNSEGTEAFF.

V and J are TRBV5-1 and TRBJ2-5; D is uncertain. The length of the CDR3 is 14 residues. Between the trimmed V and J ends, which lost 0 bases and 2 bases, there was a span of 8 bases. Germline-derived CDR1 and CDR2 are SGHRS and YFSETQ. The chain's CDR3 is CASSLAAKQETQYF. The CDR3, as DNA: TGCGCCAGCAGCTTGGCCGCTAAGCAAGAGACCCAGTACTTC. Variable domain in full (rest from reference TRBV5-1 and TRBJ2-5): KAGVTQTPRYLIKTRGQQVTLSCSPISGHRSVSWYQQTPGQGLQFLFEYFSETQRNKGNFPGRFSGRQFSNSRSEMNVSTLELGDSALYLCASSLAAKQETQYFGPGTRLLVL.

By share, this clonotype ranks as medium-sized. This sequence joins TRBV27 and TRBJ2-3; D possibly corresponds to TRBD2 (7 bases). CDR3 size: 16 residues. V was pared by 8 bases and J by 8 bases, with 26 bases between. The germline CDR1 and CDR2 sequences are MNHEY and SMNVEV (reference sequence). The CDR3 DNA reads TGTGCCAGCCAACCTGGGGGGTCCCGGGGGGCAGGTACGCAGTATTTT. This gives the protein CASQPGGSRGAGTQYF.

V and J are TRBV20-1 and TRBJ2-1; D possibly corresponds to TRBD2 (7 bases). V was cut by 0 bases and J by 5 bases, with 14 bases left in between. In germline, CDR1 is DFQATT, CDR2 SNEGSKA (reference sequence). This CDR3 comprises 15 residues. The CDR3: CSARDPGGPNNEQFF. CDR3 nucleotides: TGCAGTGCTAGAGATCCCGGGGGGCCGAACAATGAGCAGTTCTTC.

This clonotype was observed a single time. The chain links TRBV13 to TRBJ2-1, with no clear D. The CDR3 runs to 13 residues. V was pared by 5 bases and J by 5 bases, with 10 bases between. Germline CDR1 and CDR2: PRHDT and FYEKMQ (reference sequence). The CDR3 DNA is TGTGCCAGCAGCGTAGCCAGCAACAATGAGCAGTTCTTC. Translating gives CASSVASNNEQFF.

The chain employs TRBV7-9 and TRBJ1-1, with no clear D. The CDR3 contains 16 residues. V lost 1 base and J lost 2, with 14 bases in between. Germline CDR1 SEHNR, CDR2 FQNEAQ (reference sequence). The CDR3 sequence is CASSLGNVRANTEAFF. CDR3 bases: TGTGCCAGCAGCTTAGGGAATGTCCGGGCAAACACTGAAGCTTTCTTT.

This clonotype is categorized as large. This chain's CDR3 is CASSHGQGANTEAFF. In DNA, the CDR3 is TGTGCCAGCAGCCACGGACAGGGGGCGAACACTGAAGCTTTCTTT. The chain couples TRBV11-1 to TRBJ1-1, with 11 bases fitting TRBD1. This CDR3 region has 15 residues. V gave up 5 bases and J gave up 1 base; unmatched junction bases: 3. The germline CDR1 and CDR2 sequences are SGHAT and FQDESV (reference sequence). The whole variable domain, filled in from reference TRBV11-1 and TRBJ1-1, reads EAEVAQSPRYKITEKSQAVAFWCDPISGHATLYWYRQILGQGPELLVQFQDESVVDDSQLPKDRFSAERLKGVDSTLKIQPAELGDSAMYLCASSHGQGANTEAFFGQGTRLTVV.

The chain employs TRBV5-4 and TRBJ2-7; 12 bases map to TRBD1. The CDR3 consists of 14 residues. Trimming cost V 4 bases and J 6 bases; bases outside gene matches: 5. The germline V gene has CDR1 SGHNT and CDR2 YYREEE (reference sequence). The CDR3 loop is CASSPGTGGREQYF. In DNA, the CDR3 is TGTGCCAGCAGCCCCGGGACAGGGGGCCGCGAGCAGTACTTC.

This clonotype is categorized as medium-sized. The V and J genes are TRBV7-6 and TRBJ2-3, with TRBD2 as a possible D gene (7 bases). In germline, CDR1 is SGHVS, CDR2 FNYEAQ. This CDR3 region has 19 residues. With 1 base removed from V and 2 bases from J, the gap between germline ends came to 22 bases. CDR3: CASSLGLVGGLGFTDTQYF. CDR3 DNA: TGTGCCAGCAGCTTAGGATTAGTGGGGGGGCTCGGGTTCACAGATACGCAGTATTTT.

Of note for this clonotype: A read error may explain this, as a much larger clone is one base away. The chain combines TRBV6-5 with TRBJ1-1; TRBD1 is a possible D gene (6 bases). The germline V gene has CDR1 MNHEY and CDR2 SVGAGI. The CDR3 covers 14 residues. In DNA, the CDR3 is TGTGGCAGCAGATCCCGGCCGGGGGCGACTGAAGCTTTCTTT. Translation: CGSRSRPGATEAFF.

This chain's CDR3 is CASSFGGGAVTGELFF. The CDR3, as DNA: TGTGCCAGCAGTTTTGGCGGGGGGGCTGTCACCGGGGAGCTGTTTTTT. The chain joins TRBV28 to TRBJ2-2; 9 positions agree with TRBD2. Germline lookup yields CDR1 MDHEN and CDR2 SYDVKM. CDR3 length: 16 amino acids. With 3 bases clipped from V and 4 bases from J, the junction kept 6 bases outside the gene matches.

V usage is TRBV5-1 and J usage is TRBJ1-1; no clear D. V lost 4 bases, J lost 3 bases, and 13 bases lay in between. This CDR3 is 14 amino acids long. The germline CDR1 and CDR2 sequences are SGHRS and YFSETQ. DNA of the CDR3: TGCGCCAGCAGCGTTCGGGGTGGGGACACTGAAGCTTTCTTT. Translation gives CASSVRGGDTEAFF. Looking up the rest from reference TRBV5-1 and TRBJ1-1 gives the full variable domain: KAGVTQTPRYLIKTRGQQVTLSCSPISGHRSVSWYQQTPGQGLQFLFEYFSETQRNKGNFPGRFSGRQFSNSRSEMNVSTLELGDSALYLCASSVRGGDTEAFFGQGTRLTVV.